A single sample gave rise to the 27 T cell receptor beta chains below, sequenced in a study of memory CD4+ T cells and cytomegalovirus serostatus. Profiled with immunoSEQ multiplex PCR; TCRdb holds only in-frame clones, not every one. The table includes approximately 46,000 clones, 60% to 80% detected once. Single viable CD3+CD4+CD8-CD45RO+ cells were sorted as the memory CD4+ T cells. The material sequenced was memory CD4+ T cells from blood. The receptors were gathered from an adult in good health and CMV-seronegative.

The V and J genes are TRBV7-2 and TRBJ2-5; a possible D gene is TRBD2 (7 bases). Trimming cost V 1 base and J 4 bases, with 10 bases left between them. The CDR3 runs to 14 residues. Germline lookup yields CDR1 SGHTA and CDR2 FQGNSA. The CDR3 DNA reads TGTGCCAGCAGCTTAGATCGGGGGGCAGAGACCCAGTACTTC. Amino acids: CASSLDRGAETQYF.

The V and J genes are TRBV5-6 and TRBJ2-3, with TRBD1 identical over 7 bases. The CDR3 runs to 14 residues. Germline loops: CDR1 SGHDT, CDR2 YYEEEE. J was trimmed by 2 bases and V by 3 bases; bases with no gene match: 3. The CDR3 bases are TGTGCCAGCAGCTCGACAGGGACCACAGATACGCAGTATTTT. It encodes CASSSTGTTDTQYF.

This clone was detected only once. The chain has TRBV5-4 and TRBJ1-2; 10 bases agree with TRBD1. The CDR3 is 16 residues long. Germline V lookup: CDR1 SGHNT, CDR2 YYREEE (reference sequence). J gave up 3 bases and V 0 bases, and 5 bases lay outside the gene matches. The chain's CDR3 is CASSLARQGADYGYTF. CDR3 DNA: TGTGCCAGCAGCTTGGCCCGACAGGGGGCGGACTATGGCTACACCTTC.

This clone was detected once. The CDR3, as DNA: TGTGCCTGCCCAGGGGGGCCGAATCAGCCCCAGCATTTT. Translating gives CACPGGPNQPQHF. The V gene is TRBV19, the J gene TRBJ1-5; the match to TRBD1 covers 7 bases. The CDR3 totals 13 residues. V lost 11 bases and J lost 4; bases outside the gene matches: 8. Germline CDR1 is LNHDA and CDR2 is SQIVND (reference sequence).

The CDR3 is CASSLTSSGNSGNTIYF. The CDR3 nucleotides read TGTGCCAGCAGCTTAACAAGCTCGGGAAACTCTGGAAACACCATATATTTT. The chain recombines TRBV5-4 with TRBJ1-3; D is uncertain. V lost 2 bases, J lost 0 bases, and 15 bases lay in between. Germline loops: CDR1 SGHNT, CDR2 YYREEE (reference sequence). The CDR3 runs 17 residues.

The V and J genes are TRBV19 and TRBJ1-1; D is unclear. Germline loops: CDR1 LNHDA, CDR2 SQIVND (reference sequence). V shed 3 bases and J shed 1 base, with 12 bases lying between them. This CDR3 comprises 15 residues. CDR3 DNA: TGTGCCAGTAGTATCTATGGGAGGCAGAACACTGAAGCTTTCTTT. Its translation: CASSIYGRQNTEAFF.

The chain recombines TRBV11-2 with TRBJ1-2; tentative D call: TRBD1 (5 bases). V dropped 1 base and J dropped 4 bases, with 7 bases sitting between them. There are 13 residues in the CDR3. Germline V gives CDR1 SGHAT, CDR2 FQNNGV. CDR3 DNA: TGTGCCAGCAGCTTAGGAGGGACCTATGGCTACACCTTC. Amino acids: CASSLGGTYGYTF. The variable domain in full, completed from reference TRBV11-2 and TRBJ1-2, reads EAGVAQSPRYKIIEKRQSVAFWCNPISGHATLYWYQQILGQGPKLLIQFQNNGVVDDSQLPKDRFSAERLKGVDSTLKIQPAKLEDSAVYLCASSLGGTYGYTFGSGTRLTVV.

This chain joins TRBV5-1 and TRBJ2-3; TRBD2 might be the D (5 bases). The germline V gene has CDR1 SGHRS and CDR2 YFSETQ. This CDR3 spans 14 amino acids. V was pared by 0 bases and J by 3 bases, with 8 bases between. This chain's CDR3 is CASSLVGVTDTQYF. The CDR3 DNA follows: TGCGCCAGCAGCTTGGTCGGGGTAACAGATACGCAGTATTTT.

V is TRBV10-3 and J is TRBJ1-5; a weak D match, TRBD1 (5 bases). Per germline, CDR1 ENHRY and CDR2 SYGVKD. The V gene lost 6 bases and the J gene lost 2 bases, with 8 bases spanning the gap. The length of the CDR3 is 13 residues. The CDR3 spells CAIRGAGNQPQHF. For the CDR3, the DNA is TGTGCCATCAGAGGGGCAGGCAATCAGCCCCAGCATTTT.

The CDR3 sequence: CASRMSGTNEAFF. The DNA for the CDR3 is TGTGCCAGCAGAATGTCAGGTACCAATGAAGCTTTCTTT. The gene calls are TRBV6-4 and TRBJ1-1; no clear D gene. V was clipped by 6 bases and J by 7 bases, with 15 bases between them. Germline CDR1 MRHNA, CDR2 SNTAGT. CDR3 length: 13 amino acids.

The CDR3 DNA follows: TGTGCCAGCAGCCAAGAATCCGGATTGGGGGGACGGTACAATGAGCAGTTCTTC. The encoded protein is CASSQESGLGGRYNEQFF. J is TRBJ2-1 and V is TRBV4-2; tentative D call: TRBD2 (6 bases). This CDR3 has 18 residues. Germline V gives CDR1 LGHNA, CDR2 YNFKEQ. Trimming left V 0 bases short and J 4 bases short, with 19 bases between.

The chain joins TRBV25-1 to TRBJ2-7, with TRBD1 identical over 8 bases. The CDR3 sequence is 12 residues long. V was clipped by 6 bases and J by 3 bases; unmatched bases: 1. Germline lookup yields CDR1 MGHDK and CDR2 SYGVNS. This CDR3 is CASSGTGYEQYF. The CDR3 bases are TGTGCCAGCAGCGGGACAGGCTACGAGCAGTACTTC.

The rearrangement uses TRBV4-2 and TRBJ2-7, with a tentative D call TRBD1 (6 bases). From germline, CDR1 is LGHNA and CDR2 YNFKEQ. V lost 1 base and J 3 bases, leaving 13 bases between the germline ends. The CDR3 is 15 residues long. The CDR3 DNA reads TGTGCCAGCAGCCAAGTTGGGGACACCAACTACGAGCAGTACTTC. It translates to CASSQVGDTNYEQYF.

This clone was seen a single time. The CDR3 protein is CASKVERFADTQYF. CDR3 nucleotide sequence: TGTGCCAGCAAGGTGGAACGTTTCGCAGATACGCAGTATTTT. V gene TRBV7-3 combines with J gene TRBJ2-3; D is unresolved. The V and J ends lost 7 bases and 4 bases respectively, with 15 bases between them. The CDR3 runs to 14 residues. Germline V gives CDR1 SGHTA, CDR2 FQGTGA.

The chain couples TRBV4-2 to TRBJ1-5, with 7 bases fitting TRBD1. Germline V CDR1 and CDR2: LGHNA, YNFKEQ. The CDR3 runs to 17 residues. V was pared by 1 base and J by 1 base, with 7 bases of the junction left unmatched. This CDR3 is CASSQGQGLGSNQPQHF. CDR3 coding DNA: TGTGCCAGCAGCCAAGGACAGGGTCTAGGGAGCAATCAGCCCCAGCATTTT.

The J gene is TRBJ1-4, the V gene TRBV19, with unresolved D. From germline, CDR1 is LNHDA and CDR2 SQIVND (reference sequence). CDR3 length: 13 amino acids. V was clipped by 5 bases and J by 4 bases, with 8 bases between them. DNA of the CDR3: TGTGCCAGTAGTTTCAGAGGTAATGAAAAACTGTTTTTT. Translating it yields CASSFRGNEKLFF.

The chain employs TRBV4-1 and TRBJ2-7; TRBD1 might be the D (6 bases). The CDR3 is 14 residues long. The germline V gene encodes CDR1 MGHRA and CDR2 YSYEKL. V lost 4 bases and J lost 0, with 10 bases in between. The CDR3 DNA reads TGCGCCAGCAGCCTGCAGGACAGCTCCTACGAGCAGTACTTC. This gives the protein CASSLQDSSYEQYF.

The count of this clone is one. V and J are TRBV7-2 and TRBJ1-5; TRBD1 aligns across 9 bases. Germline V gives CDR1 SGHTA, CDR2 FQGNSA. CDR3 length equals 14 residues. Trimming removed 2 bases from V and 7 bases from J; junction bases left unmatched: 3. CDR3 coding DNA: TGTGCCAGCAGCTTATGGACAGGGGAACAGCCCCAGCATTTT. The encoded protein is CASSLWTGEQPQHF.

J is TRBJ2-3 and V is TRBV12-5; D gene unclear. CDR3 length: 15 residues. The V gene's germline CDR1 is LGHNT and CDR2 FRNRAP. V lost 3 bases and J lost 3, with 13 bases in between. Written as DNA, the CDR3 is TGTGCTAGTGGTTTAGCCGCTGCCGGGACAGATACGCAGTATTTT. Its translation: CASGLAAAGTDTQYF.

The rearrangement links TRBV19 to TRBJ1-5, with 9 bases lining up with TRBD1. With 7 bases clipped from V and 3 bases from J, the junction kept 10 bases outside the gene matches. Germline CDR1 LNHDA, CDR2 SQIVND (reference sequence). The CDR3 runs to 16 residues. CDR3 bases: TGTGCCAGTATCGACTCAGGGACAGGGTACAATCAGCCCCAGCATTTT. Protein sequence: CASIDSGTGYNQPQHF.

V and J are TRBV5-1 and TRBJ1-2; 7 positions agree with TRBD1. Trimming removed 0 bases from V and 4 bases from J; junction bases left unmatched: 6. In germline, CDR1 is SGHRS, CDR2 YFSETQ. The CDR3 contains 15 residues. CDR3 loop: CASSLEGTEGYGYTF. CDR3 in DNA: TGCGCCAGCAGCTTGGAGGGGACAGAGGGCTATGGCTACACCTTC.

A few counts support this clone. The chain couples TRBV7-9 to TRBJ2-2; D tentatively reads TRBD1 or TRBD2 (5 bases each). The CDR3 sequence is 19 residues long. CDR1 is SEHNR, CDR2 FQNEAQ, per germline (reference sequence). Trimming removed 3 bases at V and 1 base at J, with 21 bases between. The CDR3 region is CASSLRGVSNTRNTGELFF. As DNA, the CDR3 is TGTGCCAGCAGCTTGAGAGGGGTATCAAACACCAGGAACACCGGGGAGCTGTTTTTT.

This clone has just a few counts. This rearrangement joins TRBV5-6 to TRBJ1-6, with D perhaps matching TRBD1 (5 bases). Germline V gene data show CDR1 as SGHDT and CDR2 as YYEEEE. There are 16 residues in the CDR3. The V gene lost 1 base and the J gene lost 5 bases, with 13 bases spanning the gap. As DNA, the CDR3 is TGTGCCAGCAGCTTGCAGGGACCTGCGGATAATTCACCCCTCCACTTT. Protein: CASSLQGPADNSPLHF.

The chain uses TRBV29-1 and TRBJ2-7, with TRBD1 matching over 10 bases. Germline loops: CDR1 SQVTM, CDR2 ANQGSEA. The CDR3 consists of 13 residues. V shed 6 bases and J 3 bases; nucleotides not matched to a gene: 5. The CDR3 DNA follows: TGCAGCGTAGCAGGACAGGGGGGCTACGAGCAGTACTTC. It is translated as CSVAGQGGYEQYF.

The chain has TRBV16 and TRBJ1-2; D gene uncertain. Germline-derived CDR1 and CDR2 are KGHSY and FQNENV. Trimming cost V 0 bases and J 1 base, with 9 bases left between them. The length of the CDR3 is 15 residues. The CDR3: CASSQSAEFNYGYTF. The CDR3 DNA reads as TGTGCCAGCAGCCAATCGGCAGAGTTTAACTATGGCTACACCTTC.

This rearrangement joins TRBV5-5 to TRBJ2-5; maybe TRBD2 (8 bases). The germline V gene has CDR1 SGHKS and CDR2 YYEKEE (reference sequence). This CDR3 spans 14 amino acids. V was cut by 4 bases and J by 7 bases, with 17 bases left in between. The CDR3 region is CASSGGRSGGTQYF. Written as DNA, the CDR3 is TGTGCCAGCAGCGGCGGGAGGTCAGGGGGGACCCAGTACTTC.

This clone is classed as medium-sized. The rearrangement links TRBV2 to TRBJ1-2; the D is unclear. The V end was cut by 4 bases, the J end by 6 bases, with 12 bases between. The CDR3 runs to 13 residues. Germline CDR1 and CDR2: SNHLY and FYNNEI. CDR3 DNA sequence: TGTGCCAGCAGTGCGAGACAAAGGGATGGCTACACCTTC. Its translation is CASSARQRDGYTF.